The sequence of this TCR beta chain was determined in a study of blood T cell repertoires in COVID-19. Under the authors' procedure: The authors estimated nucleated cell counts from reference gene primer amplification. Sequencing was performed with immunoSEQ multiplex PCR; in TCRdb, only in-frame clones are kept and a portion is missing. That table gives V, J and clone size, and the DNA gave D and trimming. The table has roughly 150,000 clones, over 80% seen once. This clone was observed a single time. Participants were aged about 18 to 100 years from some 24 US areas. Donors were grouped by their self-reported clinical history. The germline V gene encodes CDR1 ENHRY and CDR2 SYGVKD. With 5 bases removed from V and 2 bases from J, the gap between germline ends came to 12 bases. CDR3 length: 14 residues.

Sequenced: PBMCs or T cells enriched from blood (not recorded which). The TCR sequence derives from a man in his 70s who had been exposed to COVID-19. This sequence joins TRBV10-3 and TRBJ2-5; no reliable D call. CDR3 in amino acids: CAISSSSEQETQYF. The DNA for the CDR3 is TGTGCCATCAGTAGCTCCAGCGAACAAGAGACCCAGTACTTC.